The clone carrying this TCR beta chain was found a few times. Its antigen is not identified. The data stem from a study of identical twins. General observations from the study: The models gave estimates that fell short of the out-of-frame TCR alpha sharing seen in monozygotic twins. The study found excess low generation probability among twin-shared out-of-frame alpha sequences. The study based its conclusions on cross-sectional statistical analysis and did not follow the same donors. Abundant cord blood beta clonotypes carried fewer insertions; memory repertoires showed none.

TCRdb re-called the 5' RACE reads through MiXCR, storing one row per CDR3 protein. The sample holds some 1,700,000 distinct CDR3 sequences, about 32% seen once. Input material: cord blood. This receptor was taken from a newborn girl in good health.

CDR3 in DNA: TGTGCCAGCAGTTTATTTCGGGGACACTACGAGCAGTACTTC. Its protein product is CASSLFRGHYEQYF. The chain uses TRBV28 and TRBJ2-7; TRBD1 might be the D (6 bases). There are 14 residues in the CDR3. The germline CDR1 and CDR2 sequences are MDHEN and SYDVKM. The V end was cut by 1 base, the J end by 3 bases, with 10 bases between.